This TCR beta chain was found in a study of cytomegalovirus exposure and HLA in healthy donors (dated by TCRdb to about 2017). With regard to the full study: According to an earlier analysis of around 600 of the donors, 200 million or so T cells yielded 100 million or so unique TCR beta sequences and about 300 Gb of sequence data. Using immunosequencing, the study profiled T cell repertoires from 500 to 800 subjects and related those repertoires to cytomegalovirus serostatus. An earlier analysis of approximately 500 of the donors applied high-throughput TCR beta sequencing to assess whether each TCR beta V gene segment acted as functional or pseudogenic. Along with the roughly 710-subject first cohort, a separate validation cohort of around 110 different subjects was used. Typing coverage varied by locus: roughly 629-630 donors for A, B, C, DRB1 and DQB1; roughly 510 for DQA1; around 610 for DPA1; under 490 for DPB1. A later analysis re-examined previously published TCR beta repertoires from around 670 donors and added high-resolution HLA genotyping to investigate patterns of TCR occurrence. Of the roughly 420 genotyped donors, more than 75% were placed in the genetic ancestry cluster associated with self-reported Caucasian donors. Because of strong linkage in the cohort, five DR-DQ haplotypes were treated as single units for association and clustering. Donor age, sex, ethnicity and CMV serostatus were collected together with the repertoire data. The study aimed to test whether signatures of past pathogen exposure could be identified by cataloging public T cell receptors. Every repertoire in the discovery cohort had been generated on one and the same sequencing platform. Rather than using new phenotypic data, the later analysis identified candidate immune exposures from TCR beta sequences and from how often those sequences occurred across donors. Both class I and class II loci were covered by HLA typing, at four-digit resolution. To predict cytomegalovirus infection status, the study combined high-throughput TCR immunosequencing, statistical association of individual TCRs with disease status, and machine learning. In a later genetic analysis, genome-wide SNP genotypes for about 55% of the roughly 700 donors were used, and that subset was treated as a discovery cohort. Across approximately 400 genotyped donors of the cohort, an average of about 240,000 unique TCR beta nucleotide sequences per donor were sequenced, and approximately 17% of those sequences were non-productive. An early release covering approximately 600 HLA-typed donors comprised approximately 300 gigabases of sequencing data and some 79 million unique TCR sequences.

Overall study outcomes, separate from this receptor: A further reported finding was that TCR beta sequences accurately predicted the HLA-A and HLA-B alleles for most subjects in the first cohort. Because HLA typing was missing for some donors at each locus, association tests included only the typed subset. A group of highly shared sequence variants was considered likely to be a technical artifact of the sequencing pipeline. A later analysis found that HLA-associated TCR beta chains were more clonally expanded and had lower generation probabilities than equally common non-associated chains. Most TCR sequences were seen in very few donors, while some public TCRs were found in many individuals. Correlated functional status among segregating V segments might be attributable to linkage disequilibrium, but an unknown experimental factor could not be ruled out. V-gene and J-gene trimming of TCR beta chains was associated with a missense DCLRE1C variant in a later genetic analysis, and the association was replicated in an independent cohort. Specific HLA alleles were associated with 16,951 TCR beta sequences at a false discovery rate of 0.05 in a later analysis. The study listed 164 TCR beta chains as associated with cytomegalovirus. In a later genetic analysis, fewer N-insertions in productive TCRs were reported among donors in an Asian-associated ancestry cluster than the roughly 700-donor mean. According to a later analysis, parvovirus B19, influenza, CMV and Epstein-Barr virus appeared linked to several top co-occurrence clusters. Presence/absence analyses assumed roughly uniform sequencing depth across donors, an assumption that may not hold. Cytomegalovirus status was reported to be diagnosed by the classifier with high specificity and sensitivity in both the original and validation cohorts. The earlier analysis of almost 600 of the donors excluded some 15 rarely observed V segments, including chromosome 9 orphons, because counts were too low. In vitro tests confirmed that a few of the cytomegalovirus-associated TCR beta chains recognize cytomegalovirus antigens. A later analysis found that most CMV-associated TCR beta chains appeared HLA-restricted, with HLA associations seemingly driven largely by CMV exposure. Broadly in line with IMGT annotations, most TCR beta V segments showed up in productive rearrangements about 90% or about 30% of the time in an earlier analysis of about 500 of the donors. The only immune exposure information available for the cohort was CMV serostatus. Strong co-occurrence of HLA alleles, especially DR and DQ, made assigning TCR associations to individual alleles difficult. Some IMGT-functional V segments, including TRBV6-2 and TRBV6-3, could not be distinguished by the 87-base-pair reads and were therefore excluded. The cohort was sequenced for TCR beta chains only, and without alpha or paired-chain data the features that could be detected were limited. In a later analysis, the rate of TCR association differed among HLA loci, with DRB1 alleles having the most associated TCRs and HLA-C alleles having the fewest. The authors suggested that the approach could potentially be generalized to other disease states and immunological phenotypes.

In regard to this clone: The antigen this receptor binds is unknown. No much larger clonotype is one base removed from it; base qualities were not supplied.

The cohort was made up of several hundred healthy bone marrow donors. All cohort members were sampled while nominally healthy, although unrecorded immune exposures were likely present. The donor was CMV seronegative and belonged to the group of around 400 seronegative cohort members. A peripheral blood sample was collected from each donor, and TCR beta sequencing was performed on peripheral blood mononuclear cells. The Qiagen DNeasy Blood Extraction Kit was used to extract genomic DNA from the blood cell samples. Per the germline V gene (reference sequence), LNHNV is the CDR1 and YYDKDF is the CDR2. Trimming removed 3 bases from V and 7 bases from J, leaving 10 bases between the germline ends. Including cysteine and phenylalanine, the CDR3 has 14 amino acids. Just the 42-base CDR3 DNA is kept, in frame starting at base 1. Library prep was done by the immunoSEQ multiplex PCR assay. For the multiplex PCR, a mixture combining 60 forward primers for TCR Vbeta segments and 13 reverse primers for TCR Jbeta segments was used. The CDR3 region of rearranged TCR beta genes was amplified from genomic DNA by a multiplex PCR assay. The Illumina HiSeq System was used to sequence the amplified TCR beta libraries as 87-base-pair reads. From the authors' description of their analysis: In a later analysis, roughly 80 million unique TCR beta chains were counted across the 500 to 850 repertoires, and roughly 10 million of these chains were shared by at least two donors. To remove PCR and sequencing errors, raw reads were error-corrected and collapsed into unique sequences using a nearest-neighbor algorithm that merged closely related sequences. Alignment of CDR3 sequences to IMGT reference sequences was used to assign V, D and J gene segments. For a sequence to be retained, a match of at least six nucleotides was required to both a V gene segment and a J gene segment. A rearrangement was called productive if the CDR3 had no stop codons and remained in frame with V and J, and every other rearrangement was called non-productive. Following IMGT convention, CDR3 was defined as the stretch from the second conserved V-encoded cysteine up to the conserved J-encoded phenylalanine. Sequences without an unambiguous match to a single V gene segment were excluded from the earlier analysis of a few hundred of the donors. In an earlier analysis of approximately 590 of the donors, V segments were called functional above 56.7% productive rearrangements and were called segregating when the between-donor standard deviation exceeded 5%. A statistical classification framework was built to diagnose cytomegalovirus status from the catalog of TCR beta chain sequences. A later analysis assigned V and J genes by comparing TCR nucleotide sequences with IMGT/GENE-DB human TR gene sequences. A later analysis assigned CDR3 sequences and most-parsimonious VDJ recombination scenarios with the TCRdist pipeline. In a later analysis, each TCR beta chain was defined by its CDR3 amino acid sequence together with its V-gene family, and reads without a unique V-gene family were excluded. To address suspected cross-contamination and a sequencing artifact, a later analysis removed a few hundred highly shared, low-generation-probability nucleotide sequences. For each public chain, a later analysis derived a clonal expansion index from normalized ranks of inferred template counts within each repertoire. Generation probabilities in a later analysis came from a VDJ recombination model fitted to out-of-frame rearrangements, and those results were checked against IGoR. A later analysis scored TCR-TCR, TCR-HLA and TCR-CMV co-occurrence with hypergeometric tests, applying a repertoire-size bias correction to TCR pairs. False discovery rates were estimated in a later analysis by permuting HLA or CMV assignments 20 times. In a later analysis, co-occurring TCRs were grouped using DBSCAN, and TCRdist sequence similarity was added for clustering within HLA-allele-positive subsets. Repertoires with fewer than 30,000 or more than 120,000 public chains were left out of co-occurrence clustering, as were five repertoires with anomalous nucleotide sharing. This immuneACCESS table, as held by TCRdb, lists in-frame sequences with V and J called but not all clones. Of the missing ones, under half trace to an unresolved V gene in checked studies; the others have no known cause. From that table come the V and J calls and clone size; the DNA was used to work out D and trimming. This sample comprises around 130,000 clones, about four fifths of them detected only once. The top ten hold around 5% of the sample.

The sequencing input was PBMCs. The chain couples TRBV15 to TRBJ1-6; the D region possibly corresponds to TRBD1 (6 bases align). The clonotype comes from a man aged 25-40 years in good health and CMV-seronegative. The CDR3 reads CATSRNRENSPLHF. The DNA sequence reads TGTGCCACCAGCAGGAACAGGGAGAATTCACCCCTCCACTTT.